This TCR beta chain was observed in a study of identifying expanded T cells in peripheral blood. Sequencing was performed with immunoSEQ multiplex PCR; in TCRdb, only in-frame clones are kept and a portion is missing. The repertoire holds over 70,000 clones, more than 75% seen once, with around a fifth in the top ten. During the collection period, no donor immune events like infections were recorded. Trimming removed 4 bases from V and 6 bases from J; junction bases left unmatched: 13. The CDR3 spans 17 residues. From germline, CDR1 is MNHEY and CDR2 SMNVEV (reference sequence). This chain links TRBV27 with TRBJ2-7, with 12 bases matching TRBD1. The sequence was obtained from a person aged 18 to 70 in good health. Material: blood. The CDR3 nucleotides read TGTGCCAGCAGTTCCCCCGGGGACAGGGGGCGAGTAGGCGAGCAGTACTTC. As protein: CASSSPGDRGRVGEQYF.